This T cell receptor beta chain emerged from a study of T cells in Graves' hyperthyroidism and ophthalmopathy. V lost 3 bases to trimming and J lost 4 bases, with 12 bases between them. The CDR3 sequence is 14 residues long. Germline V gene sequence: CDR1 SGHAT, CDR2 FQNNGV. Amplification yielded TCR beta CDR3 regions, with RNA transcripts as the source. Initially, a first-round RT-PCR of the TCR CDR3 employed the HTBI primer set. Each CDR3 protein gets one entry after TCRdb re-called the multiplex PCR reads with MiXCR. Of 200,000 to 250,000 distinct CDR3 sequences listed, 17% are singletons. This clonotype was observed a few times.

The sample taken for sequencing was blood. This chain connects TRBV11-2 to TRBJ1-1; D possibly corresponds to TRBD1 (5 bases). The clonotype originates from a woman in her fifties or sixties with Graves' hyperthyroidism. The CDR3: CASSFRVGPTEAFF. For the CDR3, the DNA is TGTGCCAGCAGCTTCAGGGTGGGCCCCACTGAAGCTTTCTTT.